This T cell receptor (beta chain) was documented in a study of blood T cell repertoires in COVID-19. Background on the study: The United States, Italy and Spain were the sources of the acute and convalescent COVID-19 samples. The analysed material was cDNA or gDNA that came from T cells, B-cell-depleted T cells, or PBMCs.

The table came from immunoSEQ multiplex PCR; TCRdb's copy has only in-frame clones and leaves some out. The sample lists 250,000 to 300,000 clones, roughly 87% occurring once. The CDR3 spans 15 residues. The V end was cut by 4 bases, the J end by 0 bases, with 10 bases between. CDR1 MNHEY and CDR2 SVGAGI come from the germline V gene. The source material was peripheral blood. The TCR originated in a woman aged 45-65 years who had recovered from COVID-19. This rearrangement joins TRBV6-5 to TRBJ1-3; no reliable D call. Here the CDR3 reads CASSLKTSSGNTIYF. CDR3 bases: TGTGCCAGCAGTTTGAAGACTAGCTCTGGAAACACCATATATTTT.